Listed below are T cell receptor beta chains from one sample, sequenced in a study of response to subunit inactivated influenza vaccine. TCRdb re-analysed the RT-PCR reads in MiXCR, keeping a single row per CDR3 protein. The sample records fewer than 800,000 distinct CDR3 sequences, 15% to 18% being singletons. Material: PBMCs from blood, obtained approximately 13 days after vaccination. Source of these receptors: a man in his fifties or sixties who received an inactivated influenza vaccine. Both conserved end residues are part of each CDR3. The D gene is left open where the match is weak. Rows give clone size only sometimes, using once, few, many, or a class for an expanded clone.

V gene	J gene	D gene	clone size	CDR3 protein	CDR3 DNA
TRBV10-2	TRBJ2-7	NA	few	CASSEGFFYEQYF	TGCGCCAGCAGTGAGGGCTTCTTCTACGAGCAGTACTTC
TRBV12-3/TRBV12-4	TRBJ2-1	NA	many	CASSSRDWGHEQFF	TGTGCCAGCAGTTCCCGGGACTGGGGCCATGAGCAGTTCTTC
TRBV10-3	TRBJ2-3	TRBD2	NA	CATPTSGPTSPSTDTQYF	TGTGCCACTCCGACTAGCGGGCCGACCAGCCCTAGCACAGATACGCAGTATTTT
TRBV4-3	TRBJ1-2	NA	few	CASSQGNRNYGYTF	TGCGCCAGCAGCCAAGGCAACAGGAACTATGGCTACACCTTC
TRBV7-2	TRBJ2-3	NA	NA	CASSLTVKAGLWDTQYF	TGTGCCAGCAGCTTAACCGTTAAAGCGGGCCTTTGGGATACGCAGTATTTT
TRBV7-3	TRBJ2-1	NA	few	CASSLGRRDEQFF	TGTGCCAGCAGCTTAGGAAGGAGGGATGAGCAGTTCTTC
TRBV20-1	TRBJ2-1	TRBD2	NA	CSARDFTSGDEQFF	TGCAGTGCTAGAGATTTCACTAGCGGCGACGAGCAGTTCTTC
TRBV6-2/TRBV6-3	TRBJ2-1	NA	NA	CATRDAAYNEQFF	TGTGCCACTCGGGACGCTGCCTACAATGAGCAGTTCTTC
TRBV7-2	TRBJ2-1	NA	many	CASSSATGIYNEQFF	TGTGCCAGCAGCTCTGCCACGGGAATCTACAATGAGCAGTTCTTC
TRBV29-1	TRBJ1-5	NA	NA	CSVEEASNQPRHF	TGCAGCGTTGAAGAGGCAAGCAATCAGCCCCGGCATTTT
TRBV29-1	TRBJ2-1	NA	NA	CSARKGGFNEQFF	TGCAGCGCAAGGAAGGGCGGGTTCAATGAGCAGTTCTTC
TRBV6-1	TRBJ2-2	NA	NA	CATLPGLASTGELFF	TGTGCCACCTTACCGGGTCTAGCGAGTACCGGGGAGCTGTTTTTT
TRBV7-9	TRBJ1-6	NA	NA	CASRDGGANNSPLHF	TGTGCCAGCCGGGATGGGGGGGCGAACAATTCACCCCTCCACTTT
TRBV5-1	TRBJ1-1	TRBD1	NA	CASSPWTGVNTEAFF	TGCGCCAGCAGCCCGTGGACAGGAGTGAACACTGAAGCTTTCTTT
TRBV10-3	TRBJ2-7	NA	NA	CAIRTGSYEQYF	TGTGCCATCAGGACAGGTTCCTACGAGCAGTACTTC
TRBV20-1	TRBJ2-3	NA	NA	CSARAGPRGDTQYF	TGCAGTGCTAGGGCGGGACCACGAGGAGATACGCAGTATTTT
TRBV2	TRBJ2-7	TRBD2	few	CASSDPGLAYEQYF	TGTGCCAGCAGTGATCCGGGACTAGCGTACGAGCAGTACTTC
TRBV29-1	TRBJ1-1	TRBD1	NA	CSARKGTDTEAFF	TGCAGCGCTAGGAAGGGGACAGACACTGAAGCTTTCTTT
TRBV4-2	TRBJ2-1	TRBD2	few	CASSQGAGGYWGEQFF	TGTGCCAGCAGCCAAGGAGCGGGAGGTTATTGGGGTGAGCAGTTCTTC
TRBV5-1	TRBJ1-1	NA	NA	CASSPQAGANTEAFF	TGCGCCAGCAGCCCTCAGGCAGGGGCGAACACTGAAGCTTTCTTT
TRBV7-2	TRBJ1-5	NA	few	CASSLLGQGKGPQHF	TGTGCCAGCAGCTTATTGGGCCAGGGGAAGGGGCCCCAGCATTTT
TRBV5-1	TRBJ2-3	NA	NA	CASSPNRPPDTQYF	TGCGCCAGCAGCCCCAACCGACCCCCAGATACGCAGTATTTT
TRBV6-2/TRBV6-3	TRBJ1-2	NA	few	CASSYYRVSFYGYTF	TGTGCCAGCAGTTACTACCGGGTCTCCTTCTATGGCTACACCTTC
TRBV6-1	TRBJ1-6	NA	NA	CASSVRGLPPLHF	TGTGCCAGCAGTGTCAGGGGCTTACCACCCCTCCACTTT
TRBV6-1	TRBJ1-2	TRBD1	many	CASSTGQVRGGYTF	TGTGCCAGCAGTACAGGACAGGTCCGGGGCGGCTACACCTTC
TRBV3-1	TRBJ1-2	TRBD1	few	CASSLVDRGGYTF	TGTGCCAGCAGCCTCGTCGACAGGGGTGGCTACACCTTC
TRBV6-1	TRBJ2-7	NA	few	CASSAQGVSYEQYF	TGTGCCAGCAGCGCCCAGGGTGTAAGCTACGAGCAGTACTTC
TRBV29-1	TRBJ2-3	TRBD2	NA	CSVEEGLADSDTQYF	TGCAGCGTTGAAGAAGGACTAGCCGACTCAGATACGCAGTATTTT
TRBV7-9	TRBJ1-1	NA	NA	CASSLDRRGAAEAFF	TGTGCCAGCAGCTTAGATAGGCGGGGGGCGGCTGAAGCTTTCTTT
TRBV19	TRBJ1-5	NA	few	CASREVGRQPQHF	TGTGCCAGTAGAGAGGTGGGGCGGCAGCCCCAGCATTTT
TRBV7-2	TRBJ1-1	NA	NA	CASSLEGHTNGEAFF	TGTGCCAGCAGCTTAGAGGGTCACACGAACGGTGAAGCTTTCTTT
TRBV5-1	TRBJ2-3	NA	NA	CASSFRRNTDTQYF	TGCGCCAGCAGCTTCCGCAGAAACACAGATACGCAGTATTTT
TRBV3-1	TRBJ1-1	NA	few	CASSPYEAVAEAFF	TGTGCCAGCAGTCCTTATGAGGCGGTCGCTGAAGCTTTCTTT
TRBV27	TRBJ1-2	TRBD1	NA	CASSLNPTGARYGYTF	TGTGCCAGCAGTTTAAACCCGACAGGGGCACGCTATGGCTACACCTTC
TRBV12-3/TRBV12-4	TRBJ2-1	TRBD1	NA	CASSLAGDRVGDEQFF	TGTGCCAGCAGTTTAGCCGGAGACAGGGTTGGGGATGAGCAGTTCTTC
TRBV5-1	TRBJ2-5	TRBD1	NA	CASSRQGGEETQYF	TGCGCCAGTAGCAGACAGGGGGGTGAAGAGACCCAGTACTTC
TRBV5-5	TRBJ1-5	NA	many	CASSLSQGGNQPQHF	TGTGCCAGCAGCTTGAGCCAGGGTGGCAATCAGCCCCAGCATTTT
TRBV5-6	TRBJ2-2	NA	NA	CACSVTGIVLSGELFF	TGTGCCTGCAGCGTAACCGGGATAGTCTTATCCGGGGAGCTGTTTTTT
TRBV12-3/TRBV12-4	TRBJ2-7	TRBD2	NA	CASSSGLAANEQYF	TGTGCCAGCAGTTCGGGACTAGCGGCCAACGAGCAGTACTTC
TRBV12-3/TRBV12-4	TRBJ2-1	TRBD2	few	CASSLKLRGLAGGSYNEQFF	TGTGCCAGCAGTTTAAAACTCCGCGGACTAGCGGGGGGCTCCTACAATGAGCAGTTCTTC
TRBV28	TRBJ1-4	NA	many	CASNPPGGTTNEKLFF	TGTGCCAGCAACCCGCCGGGGGGGACAACTAATGAAAAACTGTTTTTT
TRBV24-1	TRBJ2-2	NA	few	CATSDTRISSGELFF	TGTGCCACCAGTGATACCCGAATAAGTTCCGGGGAGCTGTTTTTT
TRBV19	TRBJ2-5	NA	NA	CASSMYYRGGETQYF	TGTGCCAGTAGTATGTATTACAGGGGAGGTGAGACCCAGTACTTC
TRBV7-2	TRBJ2-7	NA	few	CASSLVGQEYEQYF	TGTGCCAGCAGCTTAGTTGGACAAGAATACGAGCAGTACTTC
TRBV12-3/TRBV12-4	TRBJ2-5	TRBD1	NA	CASSDFGTGALDTQYF	TGTGCCAGCAGTGACTTTGGGACAGGGGCTTTAGATACCCAGTACTTC
TRBV2	TRBJ2-7	NA	many	CASNDGQGGYEQYF	TGTGCCAGCAACGATGGGCAAGGGGGCTACGAGCAGTACTTC
TRBV28	TRBJ1-1	NA	many	CASTAHLGTEAFF	TGTGCCAGCACCGCCCACCTTGGCACTGAAGCTTTCTTT
TRBV18	TRBJ2-3	NA	NA	CASSPPMTDTQYF	TGTGCCAGCTCACCACCGATGACAGATACGCAGTATTTT
TRBV12-3/TRBV12-4	TRBJ2-2	NA	few	CASSLKAWGTGELFF	TGTGCCAGCAGTTTAAAGGCCTGGGGCACCGGGGAGCTGTTTTTT
TRBV10-3	TRBJ2-7	TRBD2	NA	CAIMGSGEDEQYF	TGTGCCATCATGGGTAGCGGGGAGGACGAGCAGTACTTC
TRBV7-2	TRBJ2-3	NA	few	CASSLASATDTQYF	TGTGCCAGCAGCTTAGCGAGCGCCACAGATACGCAGTATTTT
TRBV4-2	TRBJ2-3	TRBD2	NA	CASSQVKTSGSTDTQYF	TGTGCCAGCAGCCAAGTTAAAACTAGCGGGAGCACAGATACGCAGTATTTT
TRBV6-2/TRBV6-3	TRBJ2-6	NA	few	CASSYVFVGANVLTF	TGTGCCAGCAGTTACGTCTTTGTGGGGGCCAACGTCCTGACTTTC
TRBV7-9	TRBJ2-3	TRBD2	NA	CASSFAGADTQYF	TGTGCCAGCAGCTTCGCGGGGGCAGATACGCAGTATTTT
TRBV11-2	TRBJ1-2	TRBD1	few	CASSSQGGANYGYTF	TGTGCCAGCAGCTCACAGGGGGGAGCTAACTATGGCTACACCTTC
TRBV10-3	TRBJ1-2	TRBD1	NA	CAISESLRQGDYGYTF	TGTGCCATCAGTGAGTCGCTAAGACAGGGGGACTATGGCTACACCTTC
TRBV7-3	TRBJ2-7	NA	NA	CASRSTGNTGEQYF	TGTGCCAGCAGGTCCACAGGGAACACGGGAGAGCAGTACTTC
TRBV9	TRBJ2-2	NA	few	CASSVETRRNTGELFF	TGTGCCAGCAGCGTAGAGACTAGAAGGAACACCGGGGAGCTGTTTTTT
TRBV20-1	TRBJ2-7	NA	NA	CSALYSEYEQYF	TGCAGTGCCCTCTACAGCGAGTACGAGCAGTACTTC
TRBV7-9	TRBJ2-1	TRBD2	few	CASSLVAGLVTNEQFF	TGTGCCAGCAGCTTAGTTGCGGGACTAGTCACCAATGAGCAGTTCTTC